The 17 T cell receptor beta chains in this list originate from one sample, sequenced in a study of blood T cell repertoires in COVID-19. Sequencing was performed with immunoSEQ multiplex PCR; in TCRdb, only in-frame clones are kept and a portion is missing. The table includes 69,000 or so clones, around 91% detected once. Sequencing was done on a sample of peripheral blood. These receptors originate from a man aged 50 or older with acute or convalescent COVID-19.

The chain has TRBV5-1 and TRBJ2-1, with 10 bases matching TRBD2. From germline, CDR1 is SGHRS and CDR2 YFSETQ. This CDR3 has 18 residues. Trimming took 7 bases from V and 5 from J; bases not matched to a gene: 18. CDR3 amino acids: CASGLGLAVGLADNEQFF. CDR3 nucleotide sequence: TGCGCCAGCGGGCTCGGACTAGCGGTCGGGCTGGCTGACAATGAGCAGTTCTTC.

In its sample, this clone was seen once. The CDR3: CASSKLQGQGEKLFF. DNA of the CDR3: TGTGCCAGCAGCAAACTTCAGGGGCAGGGGGAAAAACTGTTTTTT. This chain connects TRBV7-8 to TRBJ1-4; D is possibly TRBD1 (6 bases). V dropped 5 bases and J dropped 8 bases, with 18 bases sitting between them. There are 15 residues in the CDR3. Germline assignment: CDR1 SGHVS and CDR2 FQNEAQ.

This clone was picked up one time. V gene TRBV19 combines with J gene TRBJ2-7; 8 bases are shared with TRBD1. Germline trimming cut 5 bases from V and 1 base from J; bases unmatched to any gene: 7. Germline V lookup: CDR1 LNHDA, CDR2 SQIVND (reference sequence). There are 15 residues in the CDR3. The CDR3 bases are TGTGCCAGTAGTTCGGCGGACAGGGCGTCCTACGAGCAGTACTTC. Translated, it gives CASSSADRASYEQYF.

This clone was detected once. This chain connects TRBV4-1 to TRBJ1-1, with D perhaps matching TRBD1 (6 bases). The CDR3 loop spans 13 amino acids. The germline V gene encodes CDR1 MGHRA and CDR2 YSYEKL. The V and J ends lost 4 bases and 2 bases respectively, with 8 bases between them. The chain's CDR3 is CASSLQGNTEAFF. CDR3 coding DNA: TGCGCCAGCAGCCTACAGGGTAACACTGAAGCTTTCTTT.

The V gene is TRBV18, the J gene TRBJ1-6; D remains unclear. CDR1 KGHSH and CDR2 LQKENI come from the germline V gene. This CDR3 comprises 15 residues. V was pared by 0 bases and J by 7 bases, with 10 bases between. The CDR3 protein is CASSPPFKENSPLHF. CDR3 DNA sequence: TGTGCCAGCTCACCACCATTTAAAGAGAATTCACCCCTCCACTTT.

This rearrangement joins TRBV7-9 to TRBJ2-1; a weak D match, TRBD2 (5 bases). CDR3 length: 13 amino acids. The V end lost 2 bases, the J end lost 7 bases, and 9 bases lay between the germline ends. Germline loops: CDR1 SEHNR, CDR2 FQNEAQ (reference sequence). CDR3 in DNA: TGTGCCAGCAGCTTAATAGGCGGGAATGAGCAGTTCTTC. Translation gives CASSLIGGNEQFF.

V usage is TRBV11-3 and J usage is TRBJ2-2; tentatively, D is TRBD2 (6 bases). V dropped 5 bases and J dropped 6 bases, with 13 bases sitting between them. The germline gives CDR1 SGHNT, CDR2 YENEEA. The CDR3 is 14 amino acids. CDR3 residues: CASSPGGKAGELFF. Written as DNA, the CDR3 is TGTGCCAGCAGCCCCGGAGGGAAGGCCGGGGAGCTGTTTTTT.

The chain has TRBV2 and TRBJ2-2, with 14 bases identical to TRBD2. Germline values: CDR1 SNHLY, CDR2 FYNNEI. This CDR3 is built from 18 residues. V dropped 6 bases and J dropped 2; count of bases not matched to a gene: 8. The chain's CDR3 is CASRAGLAGASNTGELFF. In DNA form, the CDR3 reads TGTGCCAGCAGAGCGGGACTAGCGGGAGCCTCTAACACCGGGGAGCTGTTTTTT.

This clone was seen more than once but under ten times. This chain joins TRBV4-3 and TRBJ1-2; 8 bases are shared with TRBD1. The CDR3 is 14 amino acids. Trimming removed 3 bases from V and 10 bases from J; junction bases left unmatched: 10. Germline CDR1 is LGHNA and CDR2 is YSLEER. The CDR3 region has the DNA TGCGCCAGCAGCCAGGACAGGGCCTTTGTTCTCTACACCTTC. Encoded protein: CASSQDRAFVLYTF.

This sequence joins TRBV5-4 and TRBJ2-1; TRBD2 agrees at 10 bases. The CDR3 contains 16 residues. Germline loops: CDR1 SGHNT, CDR2 YYREEE (reference sequence). V was clipped by 6 bases and J by 0 bases; unmatched bases: 6. The CDR3 DNA follows: TGTGCCAGCACCGGCGCTAGCGGGAGCTCCTACAATGAGCAGTTCTTC. The encoded protein is CASTGASGSSYNEQFF.

V gene TRBV7-6 combines with J gene TRBJ1-5; tentatively, D is TRBD1 (6 bases). The CDR3 spans 14 residues. V shed 5 bases and J shed 5 bases, with 13 bases lying between them. The germline V gene has CDR1 SGHVS and CDR2 FNYEAQ. CDR3 in DNA: TGTGCCAGCAGCCTTTCTGAGGGGGATCAGCCCCAGCATTTT. This translates into CASSLSEGDQPQHF.

The chain recombines TRBV6-6 with TRBJ1-5; the D gene is possibly TRBD1 (5 bases). Trimming removed 6 bases from V and 2 bases from J, with 5 bases in between. This CDR3 has 12 amino acids. Looked up from germline, CDR1 is MNHNY and CDR2 is SVGAGI (reference sequence). For the CDR3, the DNA is TGTGCCAGCAGACAGGGCAATCAGCCCCAGCATTTT. Translation gives CASRQGNQPQHF.

The rearrangement links TRBV6-2 or TRBV6-3 to TRBJ1-1; D gene ambiguous. The CDR3 is made up of 12 amino acids. Germline CDR1 reads MNHEY; CDR2 reads SVGEGT. V was clipped by 1 base and J by 10 bases, with 10 bases between them. In DNA, the CDR3 is TGTGCCAGCAGTTACTTTCCTGCGGGAGCTTTCTTT. It yields the protein CASSYFPAGAFF.

The chain has TRBV7-2 and TRBJ2-2; 7 nucleotides align to TRBD2. Per the germline V gene, CDR1 is SGHTA and CDR2 is FQGNSA. The CDR3 length is 16 residues. The V and J ends lost 5 bases and 6 bases, in that order; junction bases with no gene match: 12. Here the CDR3 DNA reads TGTGCCAGCAGCGCCGCCGGGGCGGGGGTACCCGGGGAGCTGTTTTTT. This encodes CASSAAGAGVPGELFF.

The rearrangement links TRBV18 to TRBJ1-1; 12 positions agree with TRBD1. This CDR3 spans 16 amino acids. V trimming: 1 base; J trimming: 1 base; junction bases outside the gene matches: 1. Germline CDR1 is KGHSH and CDR2 is LQKENI. CDR3 amino acids: CASSPQGQGANTEAFF. The CDR3, as DNA: TGTGCCAGCTCACCACAGGGACAGGGGGCGAACACTGAAGCTTTCTTT. The complete variable domain, with remaining parts taken from reference TRBV18 and TRBJ1-1, reads NAGVMQNPRHLVRRRGQEARLRCSPMKGHSHVYWYRQLPEEGLKFMVYLQKENIIDESGMPKERFSAEFPKEGPSILRIQQVVRGDSAAYFCASSPQGQGANTEAFFGQGTRLTVV.

The V call is TRBV30, the J call TRBJ1-5; D gene ambiguous. The CDR3 spans 13 residues. Germline-derived CDR1 and CDR2 are GTSNPN and SVGIG (reference sequence). V was pared by 1 base and J by 3 bases, with 7 bases between. CDR3 sequence: CAWSAQFNQPQHF. CDR3 DNA: TGTGCCTGGAGTGCGCAGTTCAATCAGCCCCAGCATTTT. Together with reference TRBV30 and TRBJ1-5, the CDR3 gives the full variable domain: SQTIHQWPATLVQPVGSPLSLECTVEGTSNPNLYWYRQAAGRGLQLLFYSVGIGQISSEVPQNLSASRPQDRQFILSSKKLLLSDSGFYLCAWSAQFNQPQHFGDGTRLSIL.

J is TRBJ1-3 and V is TRBV11-3; D is unresolved. The germline gives CDR1 SGHNT, CDR2 YENEEA. CDR3 length: 16 residues. V gave up 5 bases and J gave up 4 bases, with 18 bases separating them. The CDR3 DNA reads as TGTGCCAGCAGCCTAATGGCCCCGAGGCCCGGAAACACCATATATTTT. Protein: CASSLMAPRPGNTIYF.